Included here is one TCR beta chain sequence, with context. What it recognizes is unknown. Between the trimmed V and J ends, which lost 1 base and 0 bases, there was a span of 10 bases. This CDR3 spans 16 amino acids. Germline V gene lookup returns CDR1 LNHNV and CDR2 YYDKDF (reference sequence). The entry originates in a study of cytomegalovirus exposure and HLA in healthy donors. Turning to the study itself: As released early, the data held some 80 million unique TCRs from HLA-typed donors. Study-level findings and limits: Previously analyzed data showed that most TCR beta V segments were productive at a frequency of about 90% or about 30%. Later, TCR association rates were found to vary by HLA locus, highest for DRB1 and lowest for HLA-C.

Use of 60 Vbeta and 13 Jbeta primers characterized the PCR. The method was immunoSEQ multiplex PCR; TCRdb's version includes in-frame clones alone and lacks a portion of them. The table counts fewer than 110,000 clones; 3% to 3.5% lies in the top ten. This chain connects TRBV15 to TRBJ1-5; perhaps TRBD1 as D (6 bases). The TCR originated in a man aged 35 to 55 in good health and CMV-seronegative. Sequenced input: PBMCs. Written as DNA, the CDR3 is TGTGCCACCAGCAGAGTGACAGGAGGTAGCAATCAGCCCCAGCATTTT. Its protein product is CATSRVTGGSNQPQHF. Full variable domain (remainder filled in from reference TRBV15 and TRBJ1-5): DAMVIQNPRYQVTQFGKPVTLSCSQTLNHNVMYWYQQKSSQAPKLLFHYYDKDFNNEADTPDNFQSRRPNTSFCFLDIRSPGLGDTAMYLCATSRVTGGSNQPQHFGDGTRLSIL.